Below, 12 T cell receptor beta chains from the same sample are listed, as sequenced in a study of CD8 T cells in Susac syndrome. Reverse transcription used about 0.45 to 1 ug RNA and random hexamers. Each CDR3 protein gets one entry after TCRdb re-called the immunoSEQ multiplex PCR reads with MiXCR. Among 150,000 to 200,000 distinct CDR3 sequences listed, 93% were seen once. Sequencing was done on a sample of CD4+ T cells from PBMCs. The receptors were gathered from a human donor in good health.

The rearrangement uses TRBV5-1 and TRBJ2-4; tentative D call: TRBD1 (6 bases). The CDR3 sequence is 15 residues long. Germline CDR1 SGHRS, CDR2 YFSETQ. Trimming cost V 4 bases and J 6 bases, with 17 bases left between them. CDR3 DNA sequence: TGCGCCAGCAGCCCGGACAGTTTAGGGGGAAACATTCAGTACTTC. Translated: CASSPDSLGGNIQYF.

The V and J genes are TRBV3-1 and TRBJ1-5; D call uncertain. Germline CDR1 LGHDT, CDR2 YNNKEL (reference sequence). Trimming took off 1 base at V and 4 bases at J, with 5 bases between the two ends. This CDR3 contains 13 residues. CDR3 nucleotide sequence: TGTGCCAGCAGCCAAGCCACTAATCAGCCCCAGCATTTT. Translation gives CASSQATNQPQHF.

This chain uses TRBV11-2 with TRBJ2-7; TRBD2 matches at 7 bases. CDR3 size: 15 residues. V lost 3 bases, J lost 0 bases, and 5 bases stayed unmatched. The germline CDR1 and CDR2 sequences are SGHAT and FQNNGV. The CDR3: CASSLATSSSYEQYF. The DNA for the CDR3 is TGTGCCAGCAGCTTGGCGACTAGCTCCTCCTACGAGCAGTACTTC.

V gene TRBV4-1 combines with J gene TRBJ2-2; D tentatively reads TRBD1 or TRBD2 (5 bases each). CDR1 and CDR2 from the germline V gene are MGHRA and YSYEKL. The CDR3 runs to 16 residues. Trimming removed 1 base at V and 5 bases at J, with 14 bases between. The CDR3 bases are TGCGCCAGCAGCCAAGGGGACCTCCCTGGGACCGGGGAGCTGTTTTTT. Translated: CASSQGDLPGTGELFF.

The V and J genes are TRBV6-1 and TRBJ1-4; 7 bases fit TRBD1. V was clipped by 6 bases and J by 12 bases; unmatched bases: 4. Germline CDR1 and CDR2: MNHNS and SASEGT. The CDR3 totals 11 residues. The CDR3, as DNA: TGTGCCAGCAGAAGGGACAGCCAACTGTTTTTT. Amino acids: CASRRDSQLFF.

The CDR3 nucleotides read TGTGCCAGCACTGGCGGAGGGGCCTCTGGGGCCAACGTCCTGACTTTC. This sequence encodes CASTGGGASGANVLTF. The chain carries TRBV2 and TRBJ2-6, with a weak D call TRBD2 (6 bases). The ends were cut back, 7 bases at V and 0 bases at J, with 13 bases in the middle. The CDR3 loop spans 16 amino acids. Germline V gives CDR1 SNHLY, CDR2 FYNNEI.

V and J are TRBV5-4 and TRBJ2-7, with D possibly matching TRBD2 (7 bases). The germline V and J ends were trimmed by 5 bases and 0 bases, with 12 bases remaining between them. The CDR3 is made up of 14 amino acids. Looked up from germline, CDR1 is SGHNT and CDR2 is YYREEE (reference sequence). Here the CDR3 DNA reads TGTGCCAGCAGGGCGGGGGCCTCCTCCTACGAGCAGTACTTC. Its protein is CASRAGASSYEQYF.

The gene calls are TRBV4-1 and TRBJ2-7; 10 nucleotides agree with TRBD2. J lost 0 bases, V lost 3 bases, and 2 bases had no gene match. Germline V gene sequence: CDR1 MGHRA, CDR2 YSYEKL. The CDR3 is made up of 15 amino acids. Here the CDR3 DNA reads TGCGCCAGCAGCCACCTAGCGGGGGACTCCTACGAGCAGTACTTC. Protein product: CASSHLAGDSYEQYF.

The chain carries TRBV2 and TRBJ2-7; 9 positions agree with TRBD1. With V trimmed by 7 bases and J by 0 bases, 7 bases remained unmatched. CDR3 length equals 15 residues. Germline V CDR1 and CDR2: SNHLY, FYNNEI. CDR3 in amino acids: CASTSETGGSYEQYF. The DNA of the CDR3 is TGTGCCAGCACCTCCGAGACAGGGGGCTCCTACGAGCAGTACTTC.

V usage is TRBV5-1 and J usage is TRBJ2-6; the D call may be TRBD1 or TRBD2 (5 bases each). Looked up from germline, CDR1 is SGHRS and CDR2 is YFSETQ. The CDR3 totals 20 residues. Trimming pared 4 bases from V and 0 bases from J, leaving 23 bases between. The CDR3 sequence: CASSPSLPSGTLSGANVLTF. The CDR3 DNA reads as TGCGCCAGCAGCCCGTCCCTGCCCTCCGGGACCCTCTCTGGGGCCAACGTCCTGACTTTC.

The sample holds one count of this clonotype. The chain carries TRBV19 and TRBJ1-5, with a tentative D call TRBD1 (6 bases). Germline CDR1 LNHDA, CDR2 SQIVND (reference sequence). The CDR3 extends over 15 amino acids. V lost 11 bases and J lost 0, with 17 bases in between. The CDR3 DNA reads as TGTGCCTCCATTCGACAGGTCAATAGCAATCAGCCCCAGCATTTT. This encodes CASIRQVNSNQPQHF.

The rearrangement joins TRBV5-6 to TRBJ1-2; D is possibly TRBD1 (5 bases). V gave up 5 bases and J gave up 0 bases, with 17 bases separating them. Germline CDR1 and CDR2: SGHDT and YYEEEE. The CDR3 extends over 16 amino acids. The CDR3 DNA reads TGTGCCAGCAGATCGGATAAACGGGGGACTAACTATGGCTACACCTTC. Protein product: CASRSDKRGTNYGYTF.